This T cell receptor beta chain appears in the sequencing data of a study of blood T cell repertoires in COVID-19 (dated by TCRdb to the early 2020s). For the wider study: Samples covering the acute and convalescent phases of COVID-19 were provided by collaborators in the United States, Italy and Spain. The prospective study material was composed of cDNA or gDNA derived from T cells, B-cell-depleted T cells, or PBMCs. The dataset comprised deeply sampled blood TCRbeta repertoires from subjects exposed to, actively infected with, or recovered from COVID-19. The repertoires were released in a freely available public database meant as a resource for research on the immune response to SARS-CoV-2. Samples were obtained from the ongoing ImmuneRACE study (first 160 participants) and from 1,000 to 1,500 subjects provided by 6 global collaborators. A de-identified subject ID, COVID-19 status, age in years and sex were almost always included in the sample metadata. Where available, HLA class I and class II types were taken from metadata supplied by the sample provider and were not determined by assay-based typing. The investigation overall reported the following: Clinical and demographic metadata were provided uncurated, with the amount varying by source and participant.

The CDR3 holds 14 amino acids from the cysteine to the phenylalanine. Only the CDR3 DNA is retained, 42 bases long and in frame from the first base. CDR1 and CDR2 (SNHLY, FYNNEI) derive from the germline V gene. The germline V and J ends show losses of 8 bases and 5 bases respectively, and no gene match explains 4 bases of the junction. Whole blood was collected in K2EDTA tubes by collaborating institutions according to the institutions' own protocols. For TCRbeta analysis, collaborators shipped samples as frozen whole blood, isolated PBMCs, or DNA extracted from either of those sample types. The immunoSEQ Assay, a bias-controlled multiplex PCR, was used to amplify TCRbeta CDR3 regions from genomic DNA. The authors' pipeline ran thus. The number of nucleated cells in each sample was estimated by amplification of reference gene primers within the assay. Sequence reads were collapsed and filtered to measure the absolute abundance of every unique TCRbeta CDR3 rearrangement. For each sample, productive Simpson clonality was calculated as the square root of Simpson's diversity index across productive rearrangements. As stored in TCRdb, this immuneACCESS dataset retains in-frame rearrangements with V and J assigned. A fraction of the clones does not appear; measured against another copy, unresolved V genes explain less than half of the discrepancy, and the remainder lacks a known reason. The D gene and trimming were derived from the DNA, and the V and J assignments and clone size from that table. This sample has about 250,000 clones in its table, and around 81% of those were observed once. The top ten clones comprise around 6.4% of the sample.

Remarks on this clone: Its antigen is not yet known. Per-base quality was not reported, and no clone a single base away is much larger than it.

The chain employs TRBV2 and TRBJ2-3, and TRBD2 aligns with 13 junction nucleotides. This sequence originates from a woman between 55 and 75 years old with active or convalescent COVID-19. Material: peripheral blood. The DNA sequence reads TGTGCCAGCCGGCGACTAGCGGGAGGAGATACGCAGTATTTT. This yields the protein CASRRLAGGDTQYF.